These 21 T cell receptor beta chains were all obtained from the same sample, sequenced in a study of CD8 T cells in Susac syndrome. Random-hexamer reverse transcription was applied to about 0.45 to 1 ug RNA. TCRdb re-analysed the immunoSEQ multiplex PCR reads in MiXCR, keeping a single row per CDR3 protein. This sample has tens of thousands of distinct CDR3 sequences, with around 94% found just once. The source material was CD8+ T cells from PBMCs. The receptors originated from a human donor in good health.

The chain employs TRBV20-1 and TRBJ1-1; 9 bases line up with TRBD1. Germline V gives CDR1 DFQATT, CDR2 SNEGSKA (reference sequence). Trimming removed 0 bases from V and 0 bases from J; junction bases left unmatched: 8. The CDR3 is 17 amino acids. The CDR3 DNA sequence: TGCAGTGCTAGAGATACCGGGACAGGGCAAATGAACACTGAAGCTTTCTTT. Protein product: CSARDTGTGQMNTEAFF.

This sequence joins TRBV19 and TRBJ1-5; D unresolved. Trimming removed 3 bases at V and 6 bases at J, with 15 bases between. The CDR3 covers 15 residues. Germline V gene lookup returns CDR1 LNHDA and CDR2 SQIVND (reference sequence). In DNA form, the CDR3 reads TGTGCCAGTAGTATCTTAGTCGGAGGGATTCAGCCCCAGCATTTT. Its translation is CASSILVGGIQPQHF.

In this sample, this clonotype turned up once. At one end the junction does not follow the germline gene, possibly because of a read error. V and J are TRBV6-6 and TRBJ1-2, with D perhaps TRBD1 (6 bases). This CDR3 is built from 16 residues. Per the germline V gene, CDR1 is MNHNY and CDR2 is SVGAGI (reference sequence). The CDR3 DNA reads TGTGCCAGCAGTTACTCGATAGCGGGGGCTAACTATGGCTACACCTTT. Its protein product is CASSYSIAGANYGYTF.

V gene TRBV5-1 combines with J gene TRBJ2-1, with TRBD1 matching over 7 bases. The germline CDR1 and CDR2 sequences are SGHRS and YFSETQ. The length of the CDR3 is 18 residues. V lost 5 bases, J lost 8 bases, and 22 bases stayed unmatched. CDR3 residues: CASSRISASAGGEDEQFF. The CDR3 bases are TGCGCCAGCAGTCGGATATCCGCGTCGGCAGGGGGTGAGGATGAGCAGTTCTTC.

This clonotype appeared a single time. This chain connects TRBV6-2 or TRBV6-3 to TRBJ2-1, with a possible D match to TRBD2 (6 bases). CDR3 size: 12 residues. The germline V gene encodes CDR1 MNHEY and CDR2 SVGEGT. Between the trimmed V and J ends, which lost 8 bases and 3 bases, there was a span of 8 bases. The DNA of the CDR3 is TGTGCCAGCGGGGGGTACTACAATGAGCAGTTCTTC. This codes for CASGGYYNEQFF.

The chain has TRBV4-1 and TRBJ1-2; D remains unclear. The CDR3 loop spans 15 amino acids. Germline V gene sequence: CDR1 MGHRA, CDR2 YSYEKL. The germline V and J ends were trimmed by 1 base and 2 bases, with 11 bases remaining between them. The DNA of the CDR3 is TGCGCCAGCAGCCAAGGTTCTCCGGGGAACTATGGCTACACCTTC. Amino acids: CASSQGSPGNYGYTF.

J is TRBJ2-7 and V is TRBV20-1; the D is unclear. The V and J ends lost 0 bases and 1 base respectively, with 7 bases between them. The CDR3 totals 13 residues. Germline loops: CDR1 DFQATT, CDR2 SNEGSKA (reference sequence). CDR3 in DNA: TGCAGTGCTAGAGACACGGAATCCTACGAGCAGTACGTC. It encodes CSARDTESYEQYV.

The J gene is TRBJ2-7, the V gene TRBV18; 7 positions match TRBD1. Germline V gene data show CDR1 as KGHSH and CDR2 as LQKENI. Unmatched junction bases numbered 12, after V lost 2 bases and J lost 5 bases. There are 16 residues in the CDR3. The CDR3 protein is CASSPSWTGAQDEQYF. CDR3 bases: TGTGCCAGCTCACCATCCTGGACAGGCGCCCAGGACGAGCAGTACTTC.

The CDR3 loop reads CASSQVLNQPQHF. Written as DNA, the CDR3 is TGTGCCAGCAGCCAAGTCCTCAATCAGCCCCAGCATTTT. V and J are TRBV3-1 and TRBJ1-5; no clear D. This CDR3 region has 13 residues. V was shortened by 1 base and J by 3 bases, with 4 bases between the two germline ends. Germline-derived CDR1 and CDR2 are LGHDT and YNNKEL (reference sequence). Full variable domain (rest looked up from reference TRBV3-1 and TRBJ1-5): DTAVSQTPKYLVTQMGNDKSIKCEQNLGHDTMYWYKQDSKKFLKIMFSYNNKELIINETVPNRFSPKSPDKAHLNLHINSLELGDSAVYFCASSQVLNQPQHFGDGTRLSIL.

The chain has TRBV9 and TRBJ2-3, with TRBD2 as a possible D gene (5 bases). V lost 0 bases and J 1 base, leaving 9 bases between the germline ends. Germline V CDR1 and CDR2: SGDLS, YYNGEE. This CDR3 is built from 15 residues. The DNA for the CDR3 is TGTGCCAGCAGCGTAGGTGGGAGAGGCACAGATACGCAGTATTTT. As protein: CASSVGGRGTDTQYF.

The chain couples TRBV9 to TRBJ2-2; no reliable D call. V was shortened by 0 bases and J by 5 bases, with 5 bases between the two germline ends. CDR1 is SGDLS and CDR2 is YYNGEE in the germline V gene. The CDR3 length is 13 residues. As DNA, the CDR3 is TGTGCCAGCAGCGTAGCTGGGACCGGGGAGCTGTTTTTT. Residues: CASSVAGTGELFF.

The CDR3: CASSPREGNQPQHF. CDR3 coding DNA: TGTGCCAGCTCACCACGAGAAGGCAATCAGCCCCAGCATTTT. The V and J genes are TRBV18 and TRBJ1-5, with unresolved D. Looked up from germline, CDR1 is KGHSH and CDR2 is LQKENI. Trimming took 1 base from V and 2 from J, leaving 6 bases between them. The CDR3 runs 14 residues.

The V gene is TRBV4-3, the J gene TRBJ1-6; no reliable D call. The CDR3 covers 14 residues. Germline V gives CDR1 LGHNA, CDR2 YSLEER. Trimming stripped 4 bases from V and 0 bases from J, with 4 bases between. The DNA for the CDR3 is TGCGCCAGCAGCCCGGGCTCCTATAATTCACCCCTCCACTTT. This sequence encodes CASSPGSYNSPLHF.

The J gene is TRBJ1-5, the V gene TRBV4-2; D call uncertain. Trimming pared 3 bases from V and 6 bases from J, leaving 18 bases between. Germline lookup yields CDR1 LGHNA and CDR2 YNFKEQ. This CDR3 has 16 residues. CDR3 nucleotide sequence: TGTGCCAGCAGCCAGGTAGCCCTTCGAGTAAGTCAGCCCCAGCATTTT. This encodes CASSQVALRVSQPQHF.

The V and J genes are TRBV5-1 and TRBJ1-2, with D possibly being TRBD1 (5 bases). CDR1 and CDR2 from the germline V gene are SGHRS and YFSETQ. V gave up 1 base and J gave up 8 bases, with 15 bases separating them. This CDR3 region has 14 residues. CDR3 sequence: CASSLTGRADGYTF. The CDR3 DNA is TGCGCCAGCAGCTTGACAGGCAGGGCGGACGGCTACACCTTC.

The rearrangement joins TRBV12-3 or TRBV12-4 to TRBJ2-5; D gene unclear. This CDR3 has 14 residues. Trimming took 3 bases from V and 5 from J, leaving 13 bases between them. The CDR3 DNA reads TGTGCCAGCAGTTTTGGGGTCGGCTGGGAGACCCAGTACTTC. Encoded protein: CASSFGVGWETQYF.

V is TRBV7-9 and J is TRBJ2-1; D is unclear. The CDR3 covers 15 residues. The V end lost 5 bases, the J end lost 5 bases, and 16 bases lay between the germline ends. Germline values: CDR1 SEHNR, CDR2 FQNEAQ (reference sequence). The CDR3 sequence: CASSGLTPINNEQFF. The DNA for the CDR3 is TGTGCCAGCAGCGGTTTGACGCCGATTAACAATGAGCAGTTCTTC.

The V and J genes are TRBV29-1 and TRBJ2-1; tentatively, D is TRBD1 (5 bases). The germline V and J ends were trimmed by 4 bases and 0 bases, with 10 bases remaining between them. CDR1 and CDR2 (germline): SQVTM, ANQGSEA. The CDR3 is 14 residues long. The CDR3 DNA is TGCAGCGTTGTGGGGCAGAGCTCCTACAATGAGCAGTTCTTC. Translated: CSVVGQSSYNEQFF.

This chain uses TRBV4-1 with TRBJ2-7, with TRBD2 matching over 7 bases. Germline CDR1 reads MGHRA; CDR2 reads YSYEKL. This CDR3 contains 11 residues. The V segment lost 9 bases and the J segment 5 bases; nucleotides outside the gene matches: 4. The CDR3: CASEGTNEQYF. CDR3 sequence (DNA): TGCGCCAGTGAGGGGACTAACGAGCAGTACTTC.

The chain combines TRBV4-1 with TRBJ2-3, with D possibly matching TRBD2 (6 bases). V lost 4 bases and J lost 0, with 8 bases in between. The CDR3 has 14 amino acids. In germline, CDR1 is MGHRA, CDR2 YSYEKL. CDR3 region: CASSLAGSTDTQYF. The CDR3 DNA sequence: TGCGCCAGCAGCCTTGCGGGAAGCACAGATACGCAGTATTTT.

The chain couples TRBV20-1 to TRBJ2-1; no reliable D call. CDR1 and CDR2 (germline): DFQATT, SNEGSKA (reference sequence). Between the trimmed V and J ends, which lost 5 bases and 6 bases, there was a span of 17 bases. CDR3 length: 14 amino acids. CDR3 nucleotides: TGCAGTGCTCGAACCTTGGACGTTGGCAATGAGCAGTTCTTC. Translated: CSARTLDVGNEQFF.